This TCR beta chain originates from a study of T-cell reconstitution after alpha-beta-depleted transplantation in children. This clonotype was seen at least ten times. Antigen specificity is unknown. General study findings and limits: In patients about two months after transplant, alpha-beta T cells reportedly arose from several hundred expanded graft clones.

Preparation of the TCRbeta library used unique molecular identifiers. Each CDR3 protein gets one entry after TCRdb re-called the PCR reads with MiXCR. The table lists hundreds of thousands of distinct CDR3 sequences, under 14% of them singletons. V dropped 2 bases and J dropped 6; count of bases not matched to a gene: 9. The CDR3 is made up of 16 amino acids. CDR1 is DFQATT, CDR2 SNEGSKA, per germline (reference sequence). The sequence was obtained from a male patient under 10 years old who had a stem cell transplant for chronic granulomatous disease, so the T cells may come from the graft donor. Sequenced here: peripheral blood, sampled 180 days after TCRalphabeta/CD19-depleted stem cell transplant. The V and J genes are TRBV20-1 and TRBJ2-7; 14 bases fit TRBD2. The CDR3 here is CSARRGLAGVAREQYF. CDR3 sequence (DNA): TGCAGTGCTAGAAGGGGACTAGCGGGAGTGGCCCGCGAGCAGTACTTC.